The clone carrying this TCR beta chain was seen a few times. The Seattle site enrolled patients during active infection and followed them longitudinally. Per the original methods: Reference gene primer amplification gave estimated nucleated cell counts. Using immunoSEQ multiplex PCR, the repertoire was profiled, and TCRdb retains in-frame clones only, with some absent. The V and J calls and clone size come from that table; D and trimming were worked out from the DNA. The table lists roughly 150,000 clones, approximately 85% of them singletons. The sample originates from a study of blood T cell repertoires in COVID-19. Whole-study context: Researchers got acute and convalescent COVID-19 samples from the United States, Italy and Spain. The analysed material was cDNA or gDNA that came from T cells, B-cell-depleted T cells, or PBMCs.

CDR1 is SGHVS, CDR2 FQNEAQ, per germline. Trimming took 0 bases from V and 4 from J; bases not matched to a gene: 12. CDR3 length equals 18 residues. This receptor was obtained from a woman aged 60-75 years with COVID-19, enrolled during active disease. This sequence joins TRBV7-8 and TRBJ1-2; 9 bases fit TRBD1. The specimen was peripheral blood. In DNA form, the CDR3 reads TGTGCCAGCAGCTTAGCGCGGGGGAACAGGGGGCATAGCTATGGCTACACCTTC. This gives the protein CASSLARGNRGHSYGYTF.